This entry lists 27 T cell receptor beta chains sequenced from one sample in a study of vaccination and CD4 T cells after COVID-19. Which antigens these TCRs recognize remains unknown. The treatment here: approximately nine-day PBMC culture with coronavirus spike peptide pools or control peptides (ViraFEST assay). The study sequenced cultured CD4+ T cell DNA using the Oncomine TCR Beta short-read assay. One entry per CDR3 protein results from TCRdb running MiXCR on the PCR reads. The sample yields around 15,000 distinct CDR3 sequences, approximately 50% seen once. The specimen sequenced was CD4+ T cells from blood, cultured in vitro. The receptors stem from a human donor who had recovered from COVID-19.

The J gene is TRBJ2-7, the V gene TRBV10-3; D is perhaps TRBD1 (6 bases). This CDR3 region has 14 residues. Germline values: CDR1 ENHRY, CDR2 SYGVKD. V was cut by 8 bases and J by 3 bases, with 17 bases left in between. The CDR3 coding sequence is TGTGCCATCCGATTGGGGGCAGGGAGCTACGAGCAGTACTTC. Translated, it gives CAIRLGAGSYEQYF.

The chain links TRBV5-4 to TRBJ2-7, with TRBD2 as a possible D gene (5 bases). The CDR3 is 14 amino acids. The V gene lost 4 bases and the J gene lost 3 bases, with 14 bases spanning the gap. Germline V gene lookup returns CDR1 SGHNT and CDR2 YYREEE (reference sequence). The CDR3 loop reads CASSGYGENYEQYF. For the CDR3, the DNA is TGTGCCAGCAGCGGCTACGGGGAAAACTACGAGCAGTACTTC. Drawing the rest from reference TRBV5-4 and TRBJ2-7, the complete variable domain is ETGVTQSPTHLIKTRGQQVTLRCSSQSGHNTVSWYQQALGQGPQFIFQYYREEENGRGNFPPRFSGLQFPNYSSELNVNALELDDSALYLCASSGYGENYEQYFGPGTRLTVT.

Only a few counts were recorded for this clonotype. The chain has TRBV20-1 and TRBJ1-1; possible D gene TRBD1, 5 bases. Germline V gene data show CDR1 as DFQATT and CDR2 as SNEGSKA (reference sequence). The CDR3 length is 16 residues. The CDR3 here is CSTEWRGGRKDTEAFF. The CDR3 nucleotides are TGCAGCACCGAGTGGCGGGGGGGAAGGAAAGACACTGAAGCTTTCTTT.

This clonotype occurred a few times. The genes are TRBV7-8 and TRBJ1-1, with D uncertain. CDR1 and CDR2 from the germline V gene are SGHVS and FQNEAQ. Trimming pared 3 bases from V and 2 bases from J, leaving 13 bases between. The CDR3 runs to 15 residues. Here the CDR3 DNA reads TGTGCCAGCAGCTTTTCGCGGGAGATCAACACTGAAGCTTTCTTT. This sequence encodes CASSFSREINTEAFF.

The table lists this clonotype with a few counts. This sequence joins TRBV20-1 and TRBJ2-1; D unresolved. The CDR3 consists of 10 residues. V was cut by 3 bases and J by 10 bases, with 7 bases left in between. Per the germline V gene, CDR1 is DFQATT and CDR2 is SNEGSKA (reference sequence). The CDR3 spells CSASRAEQFF. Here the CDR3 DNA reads TGCAGTGCTAGTAGGGCCGAGCAGTTCTTC.

The DNA of the CDR3 is TGTGCCAGCAGCGTACAGGCGGGAGGAGGGACCTACGAGCAGTACTTC. Its translation is CASSVQAGGGTYEQYF. The V gene is TRBV9, the J gene TRBJ2-7; 8 bases fit TRBD2. The CDR3 has 16 amino acids. V dropped 1 base and J dropped 2; count of bases not matched to a gene: 8. CDR1 SGDLS and CDR2 YYNGEE come from the germline V gene. The whole variable domain, filled in from reference TRBV9 and TRBJ2-7, reads DSGVTQTPKHLITATGQRVTLRCSPRSGDLSVYWYQQSLDQGLQFLIQYYNGEERAKGNILERFSAQQFPDLHSELNLSSLELGDSALYFCASSVQAGGGTYEQYFGPGTRLTVT.

The CDR3 DNA reads as TGTGCCAGCAGCTTACCGGGTACGAACACCGGGGAGCTGTTTTTT. Amino acids: CASSLPGTNTGELFF. The V and J genes are TRBV7-8 and TRBJ2-2; D is uncertain. The V and J ends lost 2 bases and 0 bases respectively, with 7 bases between them. This CDR3 has 15 residues. CDR1 and CDR2 (germline): SGHVS, FQNEAQ.

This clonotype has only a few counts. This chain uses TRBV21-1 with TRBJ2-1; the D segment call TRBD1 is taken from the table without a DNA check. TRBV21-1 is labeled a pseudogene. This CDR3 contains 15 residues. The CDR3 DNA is TGTGCCAGCAGAGTGGGGGGGGCGGTGGACAATGAGCAGTTCTTC. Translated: CASRVGGAVDNEQFF.

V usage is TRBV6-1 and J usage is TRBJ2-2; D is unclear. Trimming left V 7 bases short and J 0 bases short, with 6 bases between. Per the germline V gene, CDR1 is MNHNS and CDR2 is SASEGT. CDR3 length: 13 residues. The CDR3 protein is CASTMPNTGELFF. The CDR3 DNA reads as TGTGCCAGCACGATGCCGAACACCGGGGAGCTGTTTTTT.

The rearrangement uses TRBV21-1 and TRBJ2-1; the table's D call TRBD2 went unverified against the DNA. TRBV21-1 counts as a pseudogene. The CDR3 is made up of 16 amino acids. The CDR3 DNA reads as TGTGCCAGCAGCTTCCCCCTAGCGGGAGGCTTCAATGAGCAGTTCTTC. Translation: CASSFPLAGGFNEQFF.

Here the CDR3 DNA reads TGTGCCAGCAGCAAAAGGCGGGAGGGCCACACCGGGGAGCTGTTTTTT. This sequence encodes CASSKRREGHTGELFF. The chain has TRBV21-1 and TRBJ2-2; TRBD2 was called by the table and not checked on the DNA. TRBV21-1 is annotated as a pseudogene. The CDR3 runs 16 residues.

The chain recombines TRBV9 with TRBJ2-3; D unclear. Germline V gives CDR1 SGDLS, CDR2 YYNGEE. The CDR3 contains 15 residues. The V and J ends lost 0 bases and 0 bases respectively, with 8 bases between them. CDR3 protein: CASSVDPGSTDTQYF. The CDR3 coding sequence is TGTGCCAGCAGCGTAGATCCAGGAAGCACAGATACGCAGTATTTT.

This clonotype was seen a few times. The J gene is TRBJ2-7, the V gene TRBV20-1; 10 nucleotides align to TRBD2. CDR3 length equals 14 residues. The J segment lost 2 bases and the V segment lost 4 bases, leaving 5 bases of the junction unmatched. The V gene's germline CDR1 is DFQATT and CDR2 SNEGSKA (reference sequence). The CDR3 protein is CSAKSGRAAYEQYF. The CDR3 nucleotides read TGCAGTGCTAAAAGCGGGAGGGCGGCCTACGAGCAGTACTTC.

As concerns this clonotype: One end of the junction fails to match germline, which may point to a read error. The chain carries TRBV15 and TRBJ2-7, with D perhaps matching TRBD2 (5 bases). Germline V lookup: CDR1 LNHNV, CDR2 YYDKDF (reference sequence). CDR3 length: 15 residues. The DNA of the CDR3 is TGTGCCACCAGCAGAGAGGCATTCGGAGGCGGCGAGCAGTGCTTC. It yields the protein CATSREAFGGGEQCF.

The CDR3 coding sequence is TGTGCCACCAGTGACCCCAAGGGGACAGGGGGTTCAACTAATGAAAAACTGTTTTTT. Translating gives CATSDPKGTGGSTNEKLFF. The chain employs TRBV24-1 and TRBJ1-4, with 11 bases lining up with TRBD1. CDR1 KGHDR and CDR2 SFDVKD come from the germline V gene. Unmatched junction bases numbered 9, after V lost 4 bases and J lost 0 bases. The CDR3 covers 19 residues.

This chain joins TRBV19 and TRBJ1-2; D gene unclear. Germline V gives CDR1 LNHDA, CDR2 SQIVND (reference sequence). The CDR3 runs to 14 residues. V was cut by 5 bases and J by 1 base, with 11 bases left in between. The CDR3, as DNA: TGTGCCAGTAGTCAGCGGACGGTTAACTATGGCTACACCTTC. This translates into CASSQRTVNYGYTF.

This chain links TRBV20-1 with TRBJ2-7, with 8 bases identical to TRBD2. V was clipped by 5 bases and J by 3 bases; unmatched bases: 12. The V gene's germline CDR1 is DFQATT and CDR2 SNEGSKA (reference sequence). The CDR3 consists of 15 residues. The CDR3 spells CSASPGLVPDYEQYF. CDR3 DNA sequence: TGCAGTGCTTCTCCGGGACTAGTACCCGACTACGAGCAGTACTTC.

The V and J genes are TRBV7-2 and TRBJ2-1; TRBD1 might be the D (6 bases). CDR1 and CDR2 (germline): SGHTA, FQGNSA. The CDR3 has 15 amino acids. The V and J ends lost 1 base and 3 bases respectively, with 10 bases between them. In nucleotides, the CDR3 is TGTGCCAGCAGCTTAGAACAGGGAGTCTACAATGAGCAGTTCTTC. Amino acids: CASSLEQGVYNEQFF.

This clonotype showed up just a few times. CDR3 sequence (DNA): TGTGCCAGCAGTTCCCCCAGGGGAATAGAAGCTTTCTTT. Translating it yields CASSSPRGIEAFF. The V call is TRBV6-2 or TRBV6-3, the J call TRBJ1-1; the D gene is possibly TRBD1 (6 bases). CDR1 and CDR2 from the germline V gene are MNHEY and SVGEGT. CDR3 size: 13 residues. V shed 4 bases and J shed 8 bases, with 14 bases lying between them.

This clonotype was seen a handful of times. The CDR3 loop reads CASSLQRFREQYF. CDR3 sequence (DNA): TGTGCCAGCAGTTTACAGCGGTTCCGCGAGCAGTACTTC. This rearrangement joins TRBV12-3 or TRBV12-4 to TRBJ2-7, with D possibly matching TRBD2 (5 bases). Deletions cut 2 bases from V and 6 bases from J, with 11 bases between. This CDR3 has 13 residues.

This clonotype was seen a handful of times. The CDR3 nucleotides are TGTGCCAGCAGTCACATTGGGACAGTTGGCACTGAAGCTTTCTTT. This sequence encodes CASSHIGTVGTEAFF. The chain carries TRBV6-2 or TRBV6-3 and TRBJ1-1; 7 nucleotides agree with TRBD1. The germline V gene encodes CDR1 MNHEY and CDR2 SVGEGT. This CDR3 is 15 amino acids long. Unmatched junction bases numbered 10, after V lost 5 bases and J lost 4 bases.

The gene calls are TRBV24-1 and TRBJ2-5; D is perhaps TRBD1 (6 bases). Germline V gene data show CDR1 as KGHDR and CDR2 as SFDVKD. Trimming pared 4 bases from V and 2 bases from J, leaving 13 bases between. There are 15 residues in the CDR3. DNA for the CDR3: TGTGCCACCAGTGACCCGGGACACCTTCAAGAGACCCAGTACTTC. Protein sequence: CATSDPGHLQETQYF.

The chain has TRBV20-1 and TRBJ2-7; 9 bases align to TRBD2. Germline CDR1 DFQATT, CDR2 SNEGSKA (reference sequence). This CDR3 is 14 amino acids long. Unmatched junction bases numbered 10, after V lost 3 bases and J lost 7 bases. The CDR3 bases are TGCAGTGCTAGGCAGCGGGGGGTTCGGTTTGAGCAGTACTTC. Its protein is CSARQRGVRFEQYF.

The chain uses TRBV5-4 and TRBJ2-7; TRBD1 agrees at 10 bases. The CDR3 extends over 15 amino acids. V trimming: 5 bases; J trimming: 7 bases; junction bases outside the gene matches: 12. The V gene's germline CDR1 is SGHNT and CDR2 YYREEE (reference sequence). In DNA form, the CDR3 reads TGTGCCAGCAGTTCCGGCCGGGACAGGGGTGGAGAGCAGTACTTC. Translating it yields CASSSGRDRGGEQYF.

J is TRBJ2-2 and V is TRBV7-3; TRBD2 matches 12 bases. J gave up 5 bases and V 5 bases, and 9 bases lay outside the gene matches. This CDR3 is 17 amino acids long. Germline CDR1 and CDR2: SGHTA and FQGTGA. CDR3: CASSQPLAGGDTGELFF. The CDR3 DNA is TGTGCCAGCAGCCAGCCCCTAGCGGGAGGGGATACCGGGGAGCTGTTTTTT.

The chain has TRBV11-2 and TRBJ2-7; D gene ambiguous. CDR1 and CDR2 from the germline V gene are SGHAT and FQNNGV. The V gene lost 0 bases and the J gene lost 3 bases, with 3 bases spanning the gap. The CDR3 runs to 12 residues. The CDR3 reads CASSLDHYEQYF. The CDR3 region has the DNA TGTGCCAGCAGCTTAGACCACTACGAGCAGTACTTC.

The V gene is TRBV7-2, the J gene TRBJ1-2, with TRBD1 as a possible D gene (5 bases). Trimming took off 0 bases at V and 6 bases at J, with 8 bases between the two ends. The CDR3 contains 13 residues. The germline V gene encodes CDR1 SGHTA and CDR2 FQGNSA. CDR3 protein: CASSLATGDGYTF. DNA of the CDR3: TGTGCCAGCAGCTTAGCAACAGGCGATGGCTACACCTTC.